This T cell receptor (beta chain) was retrieved from a study of cytomegalovirus exposure and HLA in healthy donors. It was with 60 Vbeta and 13 Jbeta primers that the PCR ran. Clones were read by immunoSEQ multiplex PCR, and TCRdb kept only the in-frame ones, dropping some. The sample contains 120,000 to 150,000 clones, roughly 80% of which appear only once. CDR1 and CDR2 (germline): SGHRS, YFSETQ. The CDR3 spans 15 residues. V lost 6 bases to trimming and J lost 3 bases; unmatched junction nucleotides: 8. The sequenced sample was PBMCs. The chain combines TRBV5-1 with TRBJ2-2; TRBD1 agrees at 7 bases. The sequence came from a woman between 50 and 59 years old in good health and CMV-seropositive. In DNA, the CDR3 is TGCGCCAGCACCCAGGGACAGCGAGACACCGGGGAGCTGTTTTTT. Amino acid sequence: CASTQGQRDTGELFF. Full variable domain (rest looked up from reference TRBV5-1 and TRBJ2-2): KAGVTQTPRYLIKTRGQQVTLSCSPISGHRSVSWYQQTPGQGLQFLFEYFSETQRNKGNFPGRFSGRQFSNSRSEMNVSTLELGDSALYLCASTQGQRDTGELFFGEGSRLTVL.